Each of the 27 T cell receptor beta chains below was sequenced from the same sample in a study of T cells in Graves' hyperthyroidism and ophthalmopathy. From RNA transcripts, TCR beta CDR3 regions were amplified. TCR CDR3 underwent first-round RT-PCR with the HTBI primer set. TCRdb processed the multiplex PCR reads anew with MiXCR; each CDR3 protein has one entry. The data show nearly 250,000 distinct CDR3 sequences, 15% to 20% seen once. Sequencing input: blood. Source of these receptors: a woman aged 18 to 35 with Graves' ophthalmopathy.

This clonotype was recorded at least ten times. The V call is TRBV19, the J call TRBJ2-1, with 11 bases fitting TRBD2. Germline-derived CDR1 and CDR2 are LNHDA and SQIVND (reference sequence). The CDR3 extends over 15 amino acids. Trimming removed 4 bases from V and 4 bases from J; junction bases left unmatched: 3. The CDR3 DNA sequence: TGTGCCAGTAGTAACGGACTAGCGGGTTACAATGAGCAGTTCTTC. It yields the protein CASSNGLAGYNEQFF.

This chain connects TRBV2 to TRBJ2-7; 9 bases fit TRBD2. Losses at the gene ends were 5 bases for V and 2 bases for J; bases not matched to a gene: 7. Germline CDR1 is SNHLY and CDR2 is FYNNEI. The CDR3 loop spans 15 amino acids. CDR3 bases: TGTGCCAGCAGTTCCTCTAGCGGGGCCCCCTACGAGCAGTACTTC. Encoded protein: CASSSSSGAPYEQYF.

The chain carries TRBV7-2 and TRBJ2-5; 8 bases are a match to TRBD2. There are 17 residues in the CDR3. Germline trimming cut 4 bases from V and 4 bases from J; bases unmatched to any gene: 14. Germline CDR1 reads SGHTA; CDR2 reads FQGNSA. CDR3 loop: CASSSGRGGGRGETQYF. Written as DNA, the CDR3 is TGTGCCAGCAGCTCCGGCCGGGGGGGCGGGAGAGGAGAGACCCAGTACTTC.

The chain carries TRBV7-2 and TRBJ2-7; TRBD2 aligns across 8 bases. Germline V gene data show CDR1 as SGHTA and CDR2 as FQGNSA. The CDR3 loop spans 14 amino acids. Unmatched junction bases numbered 6, after V lost 3 bases and J lost 5 bases. Here the CDR3 reads CASSLSGSSHEQYF. The CDR3 DNA follows: TGTGCCAGCAGCTTGAGCGGGAGCTCACACGAGCAGTACTTC.

This clonotype was counted at least ten times. The chain carries TRBV4-1 and TRBJ1-1; D might be TRBD1 (6 bases). CDR3 length: 15 residues. V was clipped by 1 base and J by 7 bases, with 16 bases between them. CDR1 and CDR2 (germline): MGHRA, YSYEKL. This chain's CDR3 is CASSQVAGEGSEAFF. In DNA, the CDR3 is TGCGCCAGCAGCCAAGTCGCAGGGGAGGGGAGTGAAGCTTTCTTT.

This clonotype was seen only a few times. J is TRBJ1-5 and V is TRBV19, with 12 nucleotides matching TRBD1. V shed 5 bases and J 6 bases; nucleotides not matched to a gene: 5. The CDR3 totals 15 residues. Germline V gene data show CDR1 as LNHDA and CDR2 as SQIVND (reference sequence). Here the CDR3 DNA reads TGTGCCAGTAGTCCCCGGGACAGGGGGCGTCAGCCCCAGCATTTT. Its translation: CASSPRDRGRQPQHF.

This clonotype was seen many times. This chain uses TRBV6-1 with TRBJ2-5; 7 bases are shared with TRBD2. This CDR3 has 12 residues. Trimming took 11 bases from V and 3 from J; bases not matched to a gene: 6. Germline V gene lookup returns CDR1 MNHNS and CDR2 SASEGT. CDR3 sequence reads: CAGGRAEETQYF. For the CDR3, the DNA is TGTGCCGGAGGGAGGGCGGAAGAGACCCAGTACTTC.

The table lists this clonotype with many counts. The chain couples TRBV28 to TRBJ2-5; D is possibly TRBD1 or TRBD2 (5 bases each). This CDR3 spans 17 amino acids. V lost 1 base and J 2 bases, leaving 17 bases between the germline ends. Germline V gene lookup returns CDR1 MDHEN and CDR2 SYDVKM. The DNA of the CDR3 is TGTGCCAGCAGTTTATTTTCATCGGGACGGATACAAGAGACCCAGTACTTC. Its translation: CASSLFSSGRIQETQYF.

Ten or more counts support this clonotype. Written as DNA, the CDR3 is TGTGCCAGCAGCCCCAATGGGGCCACTGAAGCTTTCTTT. Amino acids: CASSPNGATEAFF. The V call is TRBV2, the J call TRBJ1-1; TRBD1 is a possible D gene (5 bases). The CDR3 sequence is 13 residues long. Germline CDR1 and CDR2: SNHLY and FYNNEI. V gave up 6 bases and J gave up 4 bases, with 12 bases separating them.

As regards this clonotype: A read error is possible here, since a much larger clone lies one base away. The V call is TRBV6-2 or TRBV6-3, the J call TRBJ2-7; 7 bases are shared with TRBD1. The V gene's germline CDR1 is MNHEY and CDR2 SVGEGT. V lost 0 bases, J lost 7 bases, and 15 bases stayed unmatched. This CDR3 region has 17 residues. CDR3 sequence reads: CASSYSYSTGESNEQYF. Here the CDR3 DNA reads TGTGCCAGCAGTTACTCTTATAGTACAGGGGAGAGCAATGAGCAGTACTTC.

The V and J genes are TRBV29-1 and TRBJ2-4; TRBD2 aligns across 13 bases. CDR1 and CDR2 (germline): SQVTM, ANQGSEA. Germline trimming cut 6 bases from V and 4 bases from J; bases unmatched to any gene: 12. This CDR3 is 17 amino acids long. The CDR3 nucleotides read TGCAGCGTCTCCTACCCCGGGACTAGCGGGGCTAAAAACATTCAGTACTTC. Translation: CSVSYPGTSGAKNIQYF.

This clonotype showed up many times. V gene TRBV28 combines with J gene TRBJ1-5; tentative D call: TRBD1 (5 bases). The CDR3 has 15 amino acids. The V gene lost 3 bases and the J gene lost 0 bases, with 9 bases spanning the gap. Germline V gene data show CDR1 as MDHEN and CDR2 as SYDVKM. CDR3 amino acids: CASSFEGYSNQPQHF. CDR3 nucleotides: TGTGCCAGCAGTTTCGAGGGGTATAGCAATCAGCCCCAGCATTTT.

As for this clonotype: A much bigger clone sits one base away, suggesting this may be a read error. This rearrangement joins TRBV4-1 to TRBJ1-1; 9 bases are a match to TRBD1. This CDR3 has 15 residues. Germline CDR1 and CDR2: MGHRA and YSYEKL. CDR3 loop: CAGSRQGGVNTEAFF. The CDR3 nucleotides read TGCGCCGGCAGCCGACAGGGGGGGGTGAACACTGAAGCTTTCTTT.

This clonotype came up a few times. Given a much more abundant clone one base away, this may be a read error. V and J are TRBV28 and TRBJ1-5; 7 bases align to TRBD1. Germline CDR1 and CDR2: MDHEN and SYDVKM. The CDR3 runs 15 residues. The chain's CDR3 is CAGSLEGASNQPQHF. The CDR3 DNA reads TGTGCCGGCAGTTTAGAGGGGGCAAGCAATCAGCCCCAGCATTTT.

The chain carries TRBV28 and TRBJ2-4; TRBD2 agrees at 8 bases. CDR1 is MDHEN, CDR2 SYDVKM, per germline. V shed 5 bases, J shed 4 bases, and the junction held 10 bases outside the gene matches. There are 16 residues in the CDR3. CDR3 sequence: CASSTPSSGAKNIQYF. DNA of the CDR3: TGTGCCAGCAGTACCCCTAGTAGCGGGGCTAAAAACATTCAGTACTTC.

The chain joins TRBV27 to TRBJ2-2; no clear D. V was pared by 6 bases and J by 8 bases, with 13 bases between. Germline CDR1 is MNHEY and CDR2 is SMNVEV (reference sequence). This CDR3 has 13 residues. The CDR3 sequence: CASRRREAGELFF. Here the CDR3 DNA reads TGTGCCAGCAGGCGCCGAGAAGCTGGGGAGCTGTTTTTT.

The table lists this clonotype with many counts. The CDR3 reads CAWKLDSEKLFF. The DNA for the CDR3 is TGTGCCTGGAAACTGGACAGTGAAAAACTGTTTTTT. The chain is built from TRBV30 and TRBJ1-4; TRBD1 is a possible D gene (6 bases). Trimming shortened V by 4 bases and J by 7 bases, and 10 bases separated the two germline ends. Per germline, CDR1 GTSNPN and CDR2 SVGIG (reference sequence). The CDR3 is made up of 12 amino acids.

This clonotype was seen many times. The chain links TRBV12-3 or TRBV12-4 to TRBJ1-2; D gene unclear. The CDR3 spans 12 residues. The germline V and J ends were trimmed by 5 bases and 5 bases, with 9 bases remaining between them. The CDR3 DNA sequence: TGTGCCAGCAGTCCTGGACTTTATGGCTACACCTTC. This sequence encodes CASSPGLYGYTF.

The V and J genes are TRBV13 and TRBJ2-5; tentatively, D is TRBD1 (7 bases). The CDR3 length is 14 residues. Germline V gene data show CDR1 as PRHDT and CDR2 as FYEKMQ (reference sequence). Trimming stripped 3 bases from V and 1 base from J, with 9 bases between. The CDR3 region has the DNA TGTGCCAGCAGCTTGCGGGACAGCCAAGAGACCCAGTACTTC. Protein product: CASSLRDSQETQYF. Combining the CDR3 with reference TRBV13 and TRBJ2-5 gives the whole variable domain AAGVIQSPRHLIKEKRETATLKCYPIPRHDTVYWYQQGPGQDPQFLISFYEKMQSDKGSIPDRFSAQQFSDYHSELNMSSLELGDSALYFCASSLRDSQETQYFGPGTRLLVL.

There are many counts of this clonotype. The V and J genes are TRBV7-8 and TRBJ2-3; the D call may be TRBD1 or TRBD2 (5 bases each). This CDR3 has 16 residues. Germline CDR1 reads SGHVS; CDR2 reads FQNEAQ. V lost 1 base to trimming and J lost 0 bases, with 11 bases between them. The CDR3 nucleotides are TGTGCCAGCAGCTTAGTTGGGGGATCTAGCACAGATACGCAGTATTTT. This gives the protein CASSLVGGSSTDTQYF. The variable domain in full, completed from reference TRBV7-8 and TRBJ2-3, reads GAGVSQSPRYKVAKRGQDVALRCDPISGHVSLFWYQQALGQGPEFLTYFQNEAQLDKSGLPSDRFFAERPEGSVSTLKIQRTQQEDSAVYLCASSLVGGSSTDTQYFGPGTRLTVL.

This clonotype has at least ten counts. The chain carries TRBV7-8 and TRBJ2-1, with TRBD1 matching 10 bases. The ends lost 3 bases at V and 0 bases at J; junction bases unmatched: 8. CDR3 length: 18 amino acids. CDR1 is SGHVS, CDR2 FQNEAQ, per germline. The CDR3 sequence is CASSLGQGRWSSYNEQFF. CDR3 in DNA: TGTGCCAGCAGCTTGGGACAGGGGCGTTGGAGCTCCTACAATGAGCAGTTCTTC.

The gene calls are TRBV15 and TRBJ2-2; 8 bases map to TRBD1. The CDR3 is 15 residues long. Germline V gives CDR1 LNHNV, CDR2 YYDKDF (reference sequence). V lost 6 bases and J lost 2; bases outside the gene matches: 5. The chain's CDR3 is CATRPQGANTGELFF. The CDR3 DNA follows: TGTGCCACCAGACCGCAGGGGGCTAACACCGGGGAGCTGTTTTTT.

This clonotype was found many times. The CDR3 DNA is TGTGCCAGCAGTTTGCCTGGTAGTGGCTACACCTTC. Protein sequence: CASSLPGSGYTF. The chain carries TRBV28 and TRBJ1-2, with unresolved D. The germline gives CDR1 MDHEN, CDR2 SYDVKM. This CDR3 is 12 amino acids long. Trimming pared 3 bases from V and 7 bases from J, leaving 9 bases between.

This sequence joins TRBV20-1 and TRBJ2-7; D may match TRBD1 or TRBD2 (5 bases each). There are 14 residues in the CDR3. Germline CDR1 is DFQATT and CDR2 is SNEGSKA (reference sequence). Trimming cost V 5 bases and J 2 bases, with 16 bases left between them. The DNA of the CDR3 is TGCAGTGCTGAAACCGGGACCGTGACCTACGAGCAGTACTTC. Its translation is CSAETGTVTYEQYF.

At least ten counts were recorded for this clonotype. This chain links TRBV28 with TRBJ1-2, with 7 positions matching TRBD1. J was trimmed by 14 bases and V by 5 bases; bases with no gene match: 11. The CDR3 loop spans 12 amino acids. Germline CDR1 is MDHEN and CDR2 is SYDVKM. The CDR3 DNA reads TGTGCCAGCAGTCCCTTAGCGGACAGGAATACCTTC. This codes for CASSPLADRNTF.

This clonotype appeared many times. This chain uses TRBV29-1 with TRBJ2-7; 8 bases are shared with TRBD2. With 4 bases clipped from V and 6 bases from J, the junction kept 8 bases outside the gene matches. Germline CDR1 and CDR2: SQVTM and ANQGSEA. This CDR3 is 13 amino acids long. This CDR3 reads CSVGTGGLSEQYF. For the CDR3, the DNA is TGCAGCGTTGGGACGGGGGGGCTCAGCGAGCAGTACTTC.

This clonotype has a handful of counts. The V gene is TRBV4-3, the J gene TRBJ2-1; D is possibly TRBD2 (5 bases). Trimming shortened V by 0 bases and J by 0 bases, and 9 bases separated the two germline ends. The CDR3 consists of 16 residues. The germline V gene has CDR1 LGHNA and CDR2 YSLEER. In DNA, the CDR3 is TGCGCCAGCAGCCAAGACGGGGTTAGCTCCTACAATGAGCAGTTCTTC. It is translated as CASSQDGVSSYNEQFF.